The entry below gives a single T cell receptor beta chain sequence along with its context. The target antigen is unknown. This sample stems from a study of cytomegalovirus exposure and HLA in healthy donors. In the study overall: The roughly 120 validation repertoires matched the roughly 650 first-cohort repertoires in platform, a later analysis reported. The study, taken as a whole, reports: A few CMV-associated chains proved CMV antigen-specific in vitro.

The CDR3 runs 16 residues. Germline CDR1 MNHEY, CDR2 SMNVEV (reference sequence). Trimming at V came to 6 bases and at J to 5 bases, leaving 15 bases not matched to a gene. Repertoires were generated with immunoSEQ multiplex PCR, while TCRdb's copy carries only in-frame clones and drops some. The sample lists roughly 330,000 clones, approximately 86% seen once, with about 1.2% in the top ten. Separate from the roughly 700-subject first cohort was the approximately 110-subject validation cohort, to which the donors belonged. Sequenced sample: PBMCs. The J gene is TRBJ2-5, the V gene TRBV27; 7 bases are shared with TRBD2. This TCR was recovered from a woman aged 30 to 39 in good health and CMV-seropositive. The CDR3 here is CASSAGEAGVVETQYF. In DNA, the CDR3 is TGTGCCAGCAGCGCTGGAGAGGCGGGAGTTGTGGAGACCCAGTACTTC.